The T cell receptor (beta chain) described here comes from a study of Ad26.COV2.S vaccination and SARS-CoV-2 variants. This CDR3 region has 14 residues. Per germline, CDR1 SEHNR and CDR2 FQNEAQ (reference sequence). Between the trimmed V and J ends, which lost 5 bases and 0 bases, there was a span of 7 bases. Data came from immunoSEQ multiplex PCR; TCRdb stores just in-frame clones and leaves some out. The sample holds 350,000 to 400,000 clones, approximately 91% seen once. This sample's treatment: roughly 19 received Ad26.COV2.S at low or high dose, single or two shots; about five received placebo; per-sample allocation not given. Each sample was drawn 63 days after the first injection (of vaccine or placebo).

This TCR was sampled from a person aged 18-65 years who received the Ad26.COV2.S COVID-19 vaccine or a placebo. The sequenced sample was peripheral blood, obtained in a trial of Ad26.COV2.S vaccine versus placebo. This chain uses TRBV7-9 with TRBJ2-2; the D gene is possibly TRBD1 (6 bases). This chain's CDR3 is CASSRQANTGELFF. In DNA form, the CDR3 reads TGTGCCAGCAGCCGACAGGCGAACACCGGGGAGCTGTTTTTT.